This record covers a single TCR beta chain. Its antigen is unknown. Qualities for individual bases were not recorded, and no much larger clone is one base off. The data belong to a study of blood T cell repertoires in COVID-19 (dated by TCRdb to the early 2020s). For the study in its entirety: Samples covering the acute and convalescent phases of COVID-19 were provided by collaborators in the United States, Italy and Spain. The material from the prospective study consisted of cDNA or gDNA derived from T cells, B-cell-depleted T cells, or PBMCs. Subjects who had been exposed to COVID-19, were actively infected with it, or had recovered from it provided the deeply sampled blood TCRbeta repertoires that made up the dataset. The repertoires were released in a freely available public database meant as a resource for research on the immune response to SARS-CoV-2. Samples were obtained from the ongoing ImmuneRACE study (first 160 participants) and from about 1,300 subjects provided by 6 global collaborators. Sample metadata almost always included a de-identified subject ID, COVID-19 status, age in years and sex. Where available, HLA class I and class II types were obtained from metadata supplied by the sample provider rather than from assay-based typing.

TCRbeta CDR3 regions were amplified from genomic DNA by means of the immunoSEQ Assay, a bias-controlled multiplex PCR. The authors' pipeline ran thus. The number of nucleated cells in each sample was estimated by amplification of reference gene primers within the assay. Sequence reads were collapsed and filtered to measure the absolute abundance of every unique TCRbeta CDR3 rearrangement. For each sample, productive Simpson clonality was calculated as the square root of Simpson's diversity index over productive rearrangements. This is the immuneACCESS table as TCRdb keeps it, with only in-frame sequences that have V and J called. A part of the clones is gone; compared with another copy, unresolved V genes explain less than half, and the rest is unexplained. V and J calls and clone size come straight from that table; D and trimming were deduced from the DNA. For this sample there are 450,000 or so clones; 85% to 90% appear just once. The ten largest clones capture roughly 0.78% of the sample.

The germline V gene (reference sequence) gives CDR1 as LNHDA and CDR2 as SQIVND. The CDR3 holds 15 amino acids from the cysteine to the phenylalanine. Solely the CDR3 DNA is kept, with 45 bases framed from the first base. V drops 2 bases and J drops 6 bases, leaving 17 bases in between. One collaborating source in Seattle enrolled patients during active infection and followed them longitudinally through the course of disease. Whole blood was collected in K2EDTA tubes by collaborating institutions according to the institutions' own protocols. For TCRbeta analysis, collaborators shipped samples as frozen whole blood, isolated PBMCs, or DNA extracted from either of those sample types. On the study overall, not on this receptor specifically: The amount of clinical and demographic metadata varied by source and participant and was provided uncurated.

Sequenced sample: peripheral blood. This chain joins TRBV19 to TRBJ2-7; matching of 6 bases hints at TRBD2 as the D gene. The sequence came from a man aged 18 to 29 with COVID-19, enrolled during active disease. The base sequence is TGTGCCAGTAGTATAACTTCTCGCGGGGCGGTCGAGCAGTACTTC. Its protein is CASSITSRGAVEQYF.